The 22 T cell receptor beta chains reported below all come from one sample, sequenced in a study of cytomegalovirus exposure and HLA in healthy donors. PCR employed 60 Vbeta and 13 Jbeta primers. Method: immunoSEQ multiplex PCR; TCRdb's copy keeps in-frame clones and lacks some. This table holds 150,000 to 200,000 clones, 86% found once. Sequencing was done on a sample of PBMCs. The source is a woman younger than 35 in good health and CMV-seronegative.

This clone was recorded once. The conserved phenylalanine or tryptophan normally closing the CDR3 is absent here, so this likely arose from a read error. The chain uses TRBV7-8 and TRBJ1-1; TRBD1 matches 7 bases. The CDR3 has 13 amino acids. The V gene end was trimmed by 5 bases and the J gene end by 4 bases; junction bases not matched to a gene: 4. In germline, CDR1 is SGHVS, CDR2 FQNEAQ. The CDR3 nucleotides are TGTGCCAGCAGCGCGACAGGGCCCACTGAAGCTTTCCTT. The encoded protein is CASSATGPTEAFL.

The chain couples TRBV18 to TRBJ1-5; possible D gene TRBD1, 5 bases. Trimming removed 0 bases from V and 1 base from J, with 10 bases in between. From germline, CDR1 is KGHSH and CDR2 LQKENI. This CDR3 contains 16 residues. The CDR3 spells CASSPPSGGSNQPQHF. The CDR3 DNA follows: TGTGCCAGCTCACCACCGAGCGGGGGAAGCAATCAGCCCCAGCATTTT. The variable domain in full, completed from reference TRBV18 and TRBJ1-5, reads NAGVMQNPRHLVRRRGQEARLRCSPMKGHSHVYWYRQLPEEGLKFMVYLQKENIIDESGMPKERFSAEFPKEGPSILRIQQVVRGDSAAYFCASSPPSGGSNQPQHFGDGTRLSIL.

The genes are TRBV27 and TRBJ2-1; possible D gene TRBD1, 6 bases. With 3 bases removed from V and 4 bases from J, the gap between germline ends came to 7 bases. The CDR3 runs to 13 residues. Germline V gene lookup returns CDR1 MNHEY and CDR2 SMNVEV (reference sequence). This CDR3 is CASSLQGYNEQFF. The CDR3 DNA reads as TGTGCCAGCAGTTTGCAGGGGTACAATGAGCAGTTCTTC.

The chain uses TRBV30 and TRBJ1-1; D is uncertain. The CDR3 length is 15 residues. In germline, CDR1 is GTSNPN, CDR2 SVGIG (reference sequence). Trimming removed 8 bases at V and 0 bases at J, with 19 bases between. DNA of the CDR3: TGTGCCCAAACGGACTTAGAAGGGATGAACACTGAAGCTTTCTTT. Amino acid sequence: CAQTDLEGMNTEAFF.

The chain links TRBV7-2 to TRBJ2-3; 9 bases align to TRBD1. Trimming removed 1 base from V and 5 bases from J; junction bases left unmatched: 4. Germline CDR1 SGHTA, CDR2 FQGNSA. CDR3 length equals 15 residues. The CDR3 DNA is TGTGCCAGCAGCTTAGAGTACAGGGGGCAAGATACGCAGTATTTT. Encoded protein: CASSLEYRGQDTQYF.

The chain uses TRBV5-1 and TRBJ2-5, with D perhaps TRBD2 (6 bases). V lost 1 base and J lost 3, with 13 bases in between. The CDR3 sequence is 15 residues long. Germline lookup yields CDR1 SGHRS and CDR2 YFSETQ. CDR3 DNA: TGCGCCAGCAGCTTGAAGGGGACTCCAGAAGAGACCCAGTACTTC. Translation gives CASSLKGTPEETQYF.

With regard to this clone: Other DNA sequences in the same sample also yield this CDR3. The chain carries TRBV28 and TRBJ2-7; D unclear. The CDR3 spans 12 residues. Germline loops: CDR1 MDHEN, CDR2 SYDVKM. Trimming pared 5 bases from V and 3 bases from J, leaving 8 bases between. The CDR3 protein is CASSLIDYEQYF. CDR3 sequence (DNA): TGTGCCAGCAGTCTCATAGACTACGAGCAGTACTTC.

This chain joins TRBV5-1 and TRBJ2-1, with 7 bases aligning to TRBD2. Germline CDR1 and CDR2: SGHRS and YFSETQ. The trim removed 0 bases at V and 7 bases at J, leaving 13 bases unmatched. The CDR3 totals 17 residues. The CDR3 sequence is CASSLGYGTIGSNEQFF. CDR3 coding DNA: TGCGCCAGCAGCTTGGGTTACGGGACTATCGGTTCGAATGAGCAGTTCTTC.

This rearrangement joins TRBV20-1 to TRBJ2-7; maybe TRBD1 (5 bases). From germline, CDR1 is DFQATT and CDR2 SNEGSKA (reference sequence). The CDR3 runs to 11 residues. Trimming removed 6 bases at V and 6 bases at J, with 12 bases between. The DNA for the CDR3 is TGCAGTGCAGTGGGGCCCCTCGAGCAGTACTTC. This sequence encodes CSAVGPLEQYF.

V is TRBV19 and J is TRBJ1-2; D gene uncertain. This CDR3 has 15 residues. Germline values: CDR1 LNHDA, CDR2 SQIVND (reference sequence). Trimming took off 0 bases at V and 3 bases at J, with 11 bases between the two ends. CDR3 amino acids: CASSIDFAQHYGYTF. CDR3 sequence (DNA): TGTGCCAGTAGTATAGATTTTGCACAGCACTATGGCTACACCTTC.

V and J are TRBV4-1 and TRBJ1-5, with D perhaps matching TRBD1 (6 bases). Germline V gives CDR1 MGHRA, CDR2 YSYEKL. V was pared by 0 bases and J by 5 bases, with 14 bases between. The CDR3 length is 16 residues. CDR3 region: CASSQDGAGDDQPQHF. CDR3 nucleotides: TGCGCCAGCAGCCAAGATGGGGCAGGGGACGATCAGCCCCAGCATTTT.

The chain recombines TRBV30 with TRBJ1-1; D might be TRBD1 (6 bases). The V and J ends lost 7 bases and 7 bases respectively, with 10 bases between them. This CDR3 contains 10 residues. Germline values: CDR1 GTSNPN, CDR2 SVGIG (reference sequence). Here the CDR3 DNA reads TGTGCCTACGGACAGCGTGAAGCTTTCTTT. Translating it yields CAYGQREAFF.

The genes are TRBV2 and TRBJ2-7; maybe TRBD2 (6 bases). Trimming pared 6 bases from V and 6 bases from J, leaving 18 bases between. CDR3 length: 14 residues. The V gene's germline CDR1 is SNHLY and CDR2 FYNNEI. As DNA, the CDR3 is TGTGCCAGCAGCCCAGCTAGGGACTGGAGCGAGCAGTACTTC. This gives the protein CASSPARDWSEQYF.

The chain joins TRBV4-2 to TRBJ2-1; D perhaps matches TRBD1 (6 bases). Per the germline V gene, CDR1 is LGHNA and CDR2 is YNFKEQ. The CDR3 spans 16 residues. With 2 bases removed from V and 3 bases from J, the gap between germline ends came to 14 bases. The CDR3: CASSQTAGALYNEQFF. The CDR3 DNA is TGTGCCAGCAGCCAAACGGCAGGGGCCCTCTACAATGAGCAGTTCTTC.

The sample holds a few counts of this clone. V usage is TRBV29-1 and J usage is TRBJ2-1; tentative D call: TRBD2 (6 bases). The CDR3 length is 12 residues. V was clipped by 4 bases and J by 6 bases, with 10 bases between them. Germline-derived CDR1 and CDR2 are SQVTM and ANQGSEA. The CDR3 DNA is TGCAGCGTTGTACTAGCAGGCAATGAGCAGTTCTTC. Its translation is CSVVLAGNEQFF.

Note on this clone: A read error may account for a junction end that differs from germline. V is TRBV6-6 and J is TRBJ2-1; possibly TRBD2 for D (6 bases). Looked up from germline, CDR1 is MNHNY and CDR2 is SVGAGI (reference sequence). The CDR3 is 11 amino acids. CDR3 loop: CASSYSGGTIF. The CDR3, as DNA: TGTGCCAGCAGTTACAGTGGAGGGACGATCTTC.

The chain couples TRBV18 to TRBJ2-2; tentative D call: TRBD2 (7 bases). The CDR3 contains 17 residues. Germline loops: CDR1 KGHSH, CDR2 LQKENI. V was clipped by 4 bases and J by 3 bases, with 18 bases between them. This CDR3 is CASSRQDLAADTGELFF. The CDR3, as DNA: TGTGCCAGCTCACGACAGGACCTAGCGGCAGACACCGGGGAGCTGTTTTTT.

The V and J genes are TRBV10-3 and TRBJ2-7, with D perhaps matching TRBD1 (5 bases). The CDR3 runs 14 residues. V lost 7 bases to trimming and J lost 6 bases, with 19 bases between them. Germline V CDR1 and CDR2: ENHRY, SYGVKD. CDR3 bases: TGTGCCATCAATATTGACCCCCTCCAGGGCGAGCAGTACTTC. Its translation is CAINIDPLQGEQYF.

This chain connects TRBV2 to TRBJ2-1; weak D call: TRBD2 (5 bases). V lost 7 bases and J 7 bases, leaving 17 bases between the germline ends. CDR1 is SNHLY and CDR2 is FYNNEI in the germline V gene. This CDR3 is built from 14 residues. This CDR3 is CASIPRSGGNEQFF. CDR3 sequence (DNA): TGTGCCAGCATCCCGCGGAGCGGCGGTAATGAGCAGTTCTTC.

The rearrangement joins TRBV18 to TRBJ1-2, with 9 bases lining up with TRBD1. Trimming at V came to 1 base and at J to 5 bases, leaving 11 bases not matched to a gene. The CDR3 extends over 17 amino acids. CDR1 and CDR2 (germline): KGHSH, LQKENI. CDR3 amino acids: CASSPLSGTGFPYGYTF. Written as DNA, the CDR3 is TGTGCCAGCTCACCACTGTCTGGGACAGGGTTTCCGTATGGCTACACCTTC.

This chain connects TRBV11-2 to TRBJ2-1; perhaps TRBD2 as D (6 bases). Germline V gives CDR1 SGHAT, CDR2 FQNNGV. The CDR3 is 15 residues long. Trimming removed 1 base at V and 1 base at J, with 8 bases between. CDR3: CASSLGDSSYNEQFF. The CDR3 DNA sequence: TGTGCCAGCAGCTTAGGGGACTCTTCCTACAATGAGCAGTTCTTC.

This clone was seen once. This chain connects TRBV27 to TRBJ2-7; the D gene is possibly TRBD1 (5 bases). Trimming stripped 6 bases from V and 6 bases from J, with 24 bases between. This CDR3 contains 16 residues. Germline lookup yields CDR1 MNHEY and CDR2 SMNVEV (reference sequence). The CDR3 bases are TGTGCCAGCAGCTCCCTTGGCAGGGAAGACGAGAGCGAGCAGTACTTC. Its translation: CASSSLGREDESEQYF.